A selection of T cell receptor beta chains follows, all from one sample in a study of blood T cell repertoires in COVID-19. Clones were sequenced by immunoSEQ multiplex PCR, and TCRdb holds only the in-frame ones, with some missing. Of 100,000 to 150,000 clones listed, around 85% are singletons. Sample: peripheral blood. These receptor sequences come from a woman older than 75 with COVID-19, enrolled during active disease. CDR3s include the opening cysteine and the closing phenylalanine or tryptophan. Clone size appears in some rows only: once, few, many, or a class for an expanded clone.

cdr3_aa: CASNLLGPATNEKLFF
j_call: TRBJ1-4
clone_size: -
v_call: TRBV2

cdr3_aa: CASSQVIQGETQYF
j_call: TRBJ2-5
clone_size: -
v_call: TRBV4-3

cdr3_aa: CASSSPRADTQYF
j_call: TRBJ2-3
clone_size: -
v_call: TRBV6-5

cdr3_aa: CSVDVTEGTQYF
j_call: TRBJ2-5
clone_size: -
v_call: TRBV29-1

cdr3_aa: CASSRSRGEEQYF
j_call: TRBJ2-7
clone_size: -
v_call: TRBV7-6

cdr3_aa: CASSFSGENSPLHF
j_call: TRBJ1-6
clone_size: -
v_call: TRBV5-1

cdr3_aa: CASSPGQPSGDTQYF
j_call: TRBJ2-3
clone_size: -
v_call: TRBV11-1

cdr3_aa: CASSVDSFYGYTF
j_call: TRBJ1-2
clone_size: -
v_call: TRBV2

cdr3_aa: CASSTGLAGTYEQYF
j_call: TRBJ2-7
clone_size: -
v_call: TRBV10-2

cdr3_aa: CASSPGTGGLAGNQPQHF
j_call: TRBJ1-5
clone_size: -
v_call: TRBV28

cdr3_aa: CASSVGWDFTHPQHF
j_call: TRBJ1-5
clone_size: -
v_call: TRBV9

cdr3_aa: CASRIDRGYGYTF
j_call: TRBJ1-2
clone_size: -
v_call: TRBV12-3/TRBV12-4

cdr3_aa: CATRRGLATDTQYF
j_call: TRBJ2-3
clone_size: -
v_call: TRBV2

cdr3_aa: CASSQDLPSGRVEDTQYF
j_call: TRBJ2-3
clone_size: few
v_call: TRBV4-2

cdr3_aa: CASSYGGQGASETQYF
j_call: TRBJ2-5
clone_size: -
v_call: TRBV5-4

cdr3_aa: CASGLEGREQFF
j_call: TRBJ2-1
clone_size: -
v_call: TRBV12-5

cdr3_aa: CASSLSGLWTDTQYF
j_call: TRBJ2-3
clone_size: -
v_call: TRBV28

cdr3_aa: CSVAGTRPYEQYF
j_call: TRBJ2-7
clone_size: -
v_call: TRBV29-1

cdr3_aa: CASSPDRGRGPNEQFF
j_call: TRBJ2-1
clone_size: -
v_call: TRBV27

cdr3_aa: CASRPRLERYEQFF
j_call: TRBJ2-1
clone_size: -
v_call: TRBV28

cdr3_aa: CASSPTGGEKAFF
j_call: TRBJ1-1
clone_size: -
v_call: TRBV6-6

cdr3_aa: CASSSGGGATNEKLFF
j_call: TRBJ1-4
clone_size: -
v_call: TRBV5-4

cdr3_aa: CASSSGLAGGETQYF
j_call: TRBJ2-5
clone_size: -
v_call: TRBV19

cdr3_aa: CASSVDYSNQPQHF
j_call: TRBJ1-5
clone_size: -
v_call: TRBV9

cdr3_aa: CASSLGGSGGTGELFF
j_call: TRBJ2-2
clone_size: -
v_call: TRBV5-4

cdr3_aa: CASSASGNTEAFF
j_call: TRBJ1-1
clone_size: -
v_call: TRBV18

cdr3_aa: CASSRGAANTGELFF
j_call: TRBJ2-2
clone_size: -
v_call: TRBV6-2/TRBV6-3

cdr3_aa: CASSRGQGTTYEQYF
j_call: TRBJ2-7
clone_size: -
v_call: TRBV9

cdr3_aa: CAGSWQGANTGELFF
j_call: TRBJ2-2
clone_size: -
v_call: TRBV6-5

cdr3_aa: CASSQTDGYGNTIYF
j_call: TRBJ1-3
clone_size: -
v_call: TRBV3-1/TRBV3-2

cdr3_aa: CASSSFYREGDNEQFF
j_call: TRBJ2-1
clone_size: -
v_call: TRBV13

cdr3_aa: CASSLWGSKDQPQHF
j_call: TRBJ1-5
clone_size: -
v_call: TRBV5-1

cdr3_aa: CSHRWGDIQYF
j_call: TRBJ2-4
clone_size: -
v_call: TRBV29-1

cdr3_aa: CASSVEAGAFGNTIYF
j_call: TRBJ1-3
clone_size: -
v_call: TRBV9

cdr3_aa: CASNSGLFSYTF
j_call: TRBJ1-2
clone_size: -
v_call: TRBV28

cdr3_aa: CASSQTVGSYNEQFF
j_call: TRBJ2-1
clone_size: -
v_call: TRBV7-2